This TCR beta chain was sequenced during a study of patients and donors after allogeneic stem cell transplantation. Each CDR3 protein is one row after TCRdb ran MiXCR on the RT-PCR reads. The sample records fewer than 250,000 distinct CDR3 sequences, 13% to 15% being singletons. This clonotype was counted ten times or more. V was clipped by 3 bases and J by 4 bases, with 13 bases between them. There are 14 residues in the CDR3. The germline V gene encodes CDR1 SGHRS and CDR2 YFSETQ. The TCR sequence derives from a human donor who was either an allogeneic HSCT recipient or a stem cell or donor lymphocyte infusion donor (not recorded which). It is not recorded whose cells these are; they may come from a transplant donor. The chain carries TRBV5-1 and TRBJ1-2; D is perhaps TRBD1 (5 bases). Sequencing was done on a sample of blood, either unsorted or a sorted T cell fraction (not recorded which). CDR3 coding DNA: TGCGCCAGCAGCTGGGACGGGAGGAGCTATGGCTACACCTTC. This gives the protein CASSWDGRSYGYTF.